One TCR beta chain is described in this entry. The record originates from a study of blood T cell repertoires in COVID-19. In the authors' workflow: Using reference gene primer amplification, nucleated cell counts were estimated. This table comes from immunoSEQ multiplex PCR, and its TCRdb copy is limited to in-frame clones, with some not included. The DNA gave D and trimming, while V, J and clone size come from that table. The table lists around 100,000 clones, around four fifths of them singletons, with more than 10% in the top ten. The TCR was taken from a human donor in a cohort sampled during active COVID-19. Material: peripheral blood.

The DNA of the CDR3 is TGTGCCAGCAGCTTTTTTTCAGGGTTGGAAGGAAAACTGTTTTTT. Translating gives CASSFFSGLEGKLFF. The chain uses TRBV5-5 and TRBJ1-4; possible D gene TRBD1, 5 bases. V was clipped by 2 bases and J by 10 bases, with 18 bases between them. The CDR3 consists of 15 residues. The germline V gene has CDR1 SGHKS and CDR2 YYEKEE (reference sequence). Variable domain in full (rest from reference TRBV5-5 and TRBJ1-4): DAGVTQSPTHLIKTRGQQVTLRCSPISGHKSVSWYQQVLGQGPQFIFQYYEKEERGRGNFPDRFSARQFPNYSSELNVNALLLGDSALYLCASSFFSGLEGKLFFGSGTQLSVL.